This T cell receptor (beta chain) was sequenced for a study of T cell clonality in common variable immunodeficiency. The assay was immunoSEQ multiplex PCR, and TCRdb's table has in-frame clones only and misses some. The sample presents 35,000 to 50,000 clones, none singletons. This CDR3 contains 14 residues. The ends were cut back, 5 bases at V and 4 bases at J, with 14 bases in the middle. Per the germline V gene, CDR1 is SEHNR and CDR2 is FQNEAQ (reference sequence). This clone was seen at least ten times. The read comes to an end 3 residues before the CDR3 does, leaving the germline J gene to fill in the end.

The receptor was derived from a person aged 18 to 75 in good health. The rearrangement joins TRBV7-9 to TRBJ1-2; possibly TRBD1 for D (6 bases). Sequencing was done on a sample of peripheral blood mononuclear cells. The DNA read from the CDR3 is TGTGCCAGCAGCCCCGGGACACAAAGCTATGGC. It specifies CASSPGTQSYG. The full CDR3 protein reads CASSPGTQSYGYTF.